This TCR beta chain was obtained from a study of cytomegalovirus exposure and HLA in healthy donors. Study overall: Under 85% of more than 300 genotyped donors fell in the Caucasian-associated ancestry cluster.

On this clone itself: Its antigen is undetermined.

Study outcomes and limitations: Among TCR beta chains of equal frequency, HLA-associated ones were more clonally expanded in a later analysis. Data from an earlier analysis indicated that most TCR beta V segments were productive either about 87% or about 30% of the time. TCR beta V- and J-gene trimming was later associated with a missense DCLRE1C variant.

PCR was performed using 60 Vbeta and 13 Jbeta primers. Libraries were prepared by immunoSEQ multiplex PCR; TCRdb keeps only in-frame clonotypes and omits some of them. The table lists around 130,000 clones, about 70% of them singletons, with about 2.7% in the top ten. The specimen was PBMCs. The source is a woman aged 55-70 years in good health and CMV-seropositive.

CDR3 loop: CASSARTGLYGYTF. CDR3 nucleotide sequence: TGTGCCAGCAGTGCCCGGACAGGGCTCTATGGCTACACCTTC. V usage is TRBV6-5 and J usage is TRBJ1-2, with 8 bases identical to TRBD1. The V gene's germline CDR1 is MNHEY and CDR2 SVGAGI. The CDR3 covers 14 residues. V was pared by 5 bases and J by 4 bases, with 6 bases of the junction left unmatched.